These 19 T cell receptor beta chains came from one sample sequenced in a study of CD8 T cells in Susac syndrome. RNA in amounts of roughly 0.5 to 1 ug was reverse transcribed with random hexamers. TCRdb fed the immunoSEQ multiplex PCR reads into MiXCR, producing one record per CDR3 protein. The data contain 150,000 to 200,000 distinct CDR3 sequences, less than 95% of them seen just once; the ten biggest clones take up roughly 0.099%. Material for sequencing was CD4+ T cells from PBMCs. These receptors came from a human donor with multiple sclerosis.

V is TRBV12-3 or TRBV12-4 and J is TRBJ2-7, with D perhaps TRBD1 (5 bases). CDR3 length: 12 residues. Trimming pared 7 bases from V and 7 bases from J, leaving 14 bases between. The CDR3 reads CASTLRGGEQYF. In DNA, the CDR3 is TGTGCCAGCACCCTAAGGGGTGGAGAGCAGTACTTC.

This chain uses TRBV5-4 with TRBJ1-2, with a weak D call TRBD1 (6 bases). The length of the CDR3 is 15 residues. From germline, CDR1 is SGHNT and CDR2 YYREEE (reference sequence). V lost 2 bases to trimming and J lost 6 bases, with 17 bases between them. DNA for the CDR3: TGTGCCAGCAGCTTAAGCTCGGGCGGGACACATGGCTACACCTTC. Amino acids: CASSLSSGGTHGYTF.

The V call is TRBV18, the J call TRBJ2-5; D not certain. The germline CDR1 and CDR2 sequences are KGHSH and LQKENI. V was cut by 6 bases and J by 2 bases, with 4 bases left in between. The CDR3 length is 11 residues. CDR3 sequence reads: CASSKQETQYF. For the CDR3, the DNA is TGTGCCAGCTCGAAACAAGAGACCCAGTACTTC.

V and J are TRBV5-1 and TRBJ2-5, with 8 bases that match TRBD1. Germline-derived CDR1 and CDR2 are SGHRS and YFSETQ. This CDR3 region has 16 residues. With V trimmed by 4 bases and J by 1 base, 9 bases remained unmatched. CDR3 protein: CASSPGQGNIQETQYF. In nucleotides, the CDR3 is TGCGCCAGCAGCCCCGGACAGGGCAACATCCAAGAGACCCAGTACTTC.

V usage is TRBV20-1 and J usage is TRBJ2-1; D is possibly TRBD2 (6 bases). The V end was cut by 1 base, the J end by 0 bases, with 16 bases between. The germline CDR1 and CDR2 sequences are DFQATT and SNEGSKA (reference sequence). There are 17 residues in the CDR3. CDR3 protein: CSARVRGSFSSYNEQFF. In DNA, the CDR3 is TGCAGTGCTAGAGTACGGGGGTCCTTTAGCTCCTACAATGAGCAGTTCTTC.

This clonotype appeared a single time. The chain combines TRBV19 with TRBJ2-3; perhaps TRBD1 as D (6 bases). V was shortened by 9 bases and J by 2 bases, with 15 bases between the two germline ends. Germline values: CDR1 LNHDA, CDR2 SQIVND (reference sequence). The CDR3 totals 14 residues. The CDR3 is CASNYRAFTDTQYF. CDR3 nucleotide sequence: TGTGCCAGCAACTACAGGGCTTTCACAGATACGCAGTATTTT.

The chain uses TRBV29-1 and TRBJ2-2; perhaps TRBD2 as D (5 bases). Germline V gives CDR1 SQVTM, CDR2 ANQGSEA. Trimming left V 4 bases short and J 7 bases short, with 10 bases between. This CDR3 spans 12 amino acids. CDR3: CSVGGPGGELFF. The CDR3 DNA is TGCAGCGTTGGAGGGCCGGGCGGGGAGCTGTTTTTT.

V and J are TRBV20-1 and TRBJ2-3; TRBD2 matches at 10 bases. V lost 4 bases to trimming and J lost 0 bases; unmatched junction nucleotides: 13. This CDR3 spans 18 amino acids. The germline V gene has CDR1 DFQATT and CDR2 SNEGSKA (reference sequence). CDR3 residues: CSATTYGTTSGSTDTQYF. CDR3 nucleotide sequence: TGCAGTGCTACTACCTATGGGACGACTAGCGGGAGCACAGATACGCAGTATTTT.

The rearrangement uses TRBV30 and TRBJ2-5; tentative D call: TRBD2 (5 bases). V lost 3 bases to trimming and J lost 7 bases, with 12 bases between them. This CDR3 spans 12 amino acids. Germline CDR1 is GTSNPN and CDR2 is SVGIG (reference sequence). The DNA for the CDR3 is TGTGCCTGGAGGAGGGATTATGGGACCCAGTACTTC. Its protein product is CAWRRDYGTQYF.

This clonotype came up a few times. The chain employs TRBV29-1 and TRBJ1-1; D is undetermined. Trimming stripped 4 bases from V and 3 bases from J, with 3 bases between. CDR1 is SQVTM, CDR2 ANQGSEA, per germline. This CDR3 is built from 10 residues. The CDR3 sequence: CSVVDTEAFF. In nucleotides, the CDR3 is TGCAGCGTTGTTGACACTGAAGCTTTCTTT.

The chain combines TRBV6-6 with TRBJ2-7, with TRBD1 matching 7 bases. The germline CDR1 and CDR2 sequences are MNHNY and SVGAGI (reference sequence). The CDR3 extends over 15 amino acids. V gave up 4 bases and J gave up 2 bases; unmatched junction bases: 8. CDR3 sequence: CASSFSAGGAYEQYF. CDR3 nucleotides: TGTGCCAGCAGTTTTTCGGCAGGGGGAGCCTACGAGCAGTACTTC.

The CDR3 nucleotides are TGTGCCAGCAGCCTGATACAGGGGACTGAAGCTTTCTTT. Its protein is CASSLIQGTEAFF. V gene TRBV7-9 combines with J gene TRBJ1-1; 7 bases line up with TRBD1. Germline loops: CDR1 SEHNR, CDR2 FQNEAQ (reference sequence). CDR3 length: 13 amino acids. With V trimmed by 5 bases and J by 5 bases, 5 bases remained unmatched.

The chain recombines TRBV12-3 or TRBV12-4 with TRBJ2-2; 12 bases agree with TRBD1. This CDR3 comprises 15 residues. The ends lost 6 bases at V and 7 bases at J; junction bases unmatched: 6. The CDR3 loop reads CASRPGTGGIGELFF. In DNA, the CDR3 is TGTGCCAGCAGGCCCGGGACAGGGGGCATCGGGGAGCTGTTTTTT.

This chain connects TRBV20-1 to TRBJ2-3, with no clear D. The V and J ends lost 3 bases and 9 bases respectively, with 13 bases between them. Per germline, CDR1 DFQATT and CDR2 SNEGSKA (reference sequence). The CDR3 is 12 residues long. CDR3 DNA: TGCAGTGCTAGCGGCCCACAGAGGACGCAGTATTTT. This translates into CSASGPQRTQYF.

The J gene is TRBJ1-5, the V gene TRBV6-5; possibly TRBD1 for D (6 bases). The germline V gene has CDR1 MNHEY and CDR2 SVGAGI. The germline V and J ends were trimmed by 4 bases and 0 bases, with 16 bases remaining between them. This CDR3 has 17 residues. The CDR3: CASSSVFTGTSNQPQHF. In DNA form, the CDR3 reads TGTGCCAGCAGTTCTGTCTTTACAGGGACTAGCAATCAGCCCCAGCATTTT.

This CDR3 reads CASSSGQGGNEQYF. CDR3 bases: TGCGCCAGCAGCTCCGGACAGGGCGGAAACGAGCAGTACTTC. J is TRBJ2-7 and V is TRBV5-1; 8 nucleotides agree with TRBD1. The CDR3 sequence is 14 residues long. The V gene end was trimmed by 3 bases and the J gene end by 5 bases; junction bases not matched to a gene: 7. Germline assignment: CDR1 SGHRS and CDR2 YFSETQ.

The chain combines TRBV20-1 with TRBJ1-1; no definite D call. The germline V gene encodes CDR1 DFQATT and CDR2 SNEGSKA (reference sequence). The V and J ends lost 6 bases and 5 bases respectively, with 10 bases between them. This CDR3 spans 11 amino acids. CDR3 region: CSATDGTEAFF. The DNA for the CDR3 is TGCAGTGCCACGGACGGGACTGAAGCTTTCTTT.

This chain uses TRBV12-3 or TRBV12-4 with TRBJ1-3; a possible D gene is TRBD1 (6 bases). The V end lost 6 bases, the J end lost 3 bases, and 12 bases lay between the germline ends. The length of the CDR3 is 14 residues. The CDR3 nucleotides read TGTGCCAGCAGCACCACAGGGTTTGGAAACACCATATATTTT. Encoded protein: CASSTTGFGNTIYF.

The chain has TRBV7-3 and TRBJ2-1, with TRBD2 identical over 8 bases. The ends lost 5 bases at V and 9 bases at J; junction bases unmatched: 6. The germline CDR1 and CDR2 sequences are SGHTA and FQGTGA. CDR3 length: 13 amino acids. CDR3 nucleotides: TGTGCCAGCAGCGGCGGGAGGAGGGGTGAGCAGTTCTTC. This gives the protein CASSGGRRGEQFF.